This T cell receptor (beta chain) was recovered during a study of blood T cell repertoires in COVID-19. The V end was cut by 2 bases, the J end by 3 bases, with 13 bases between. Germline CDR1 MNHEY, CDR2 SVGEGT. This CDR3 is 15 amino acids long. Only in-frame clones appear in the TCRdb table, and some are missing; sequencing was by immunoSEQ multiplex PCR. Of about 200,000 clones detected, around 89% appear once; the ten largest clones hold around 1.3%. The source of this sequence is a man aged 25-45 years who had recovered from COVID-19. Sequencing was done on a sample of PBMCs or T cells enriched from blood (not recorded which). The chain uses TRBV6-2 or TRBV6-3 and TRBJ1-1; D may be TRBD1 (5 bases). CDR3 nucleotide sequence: TGTGCCAGCAGTTACCACGGCCTAGGGGACACTGAAGCTTTCTTT. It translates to CASSYHGLGDTEAFF.